This T cell receptor (beta chain) was sequenced during a study of control samples from healthy donors and cancer patients. Here immunoSEQ multiplex PCR was the method, and the copy in TCRdb shows in-frame clones only, minus some. Here the sample spans 65,000 to 95,000 clones, about 89% being singletons. Trimming removed 6 bases from V and 3 bases from J; junction bases left unmatched: 5. CDR1 SNHLY and CDR2 FYNNEI come from the germline V gene. The CDR3 spans 14 residues. J is TRBJ1-2 and V is TRBV2; 9 bases map to TRBD1. Sequencing was carried out using blood. This clonotype was obtained from a man in his fifties in good health. CDR3: CASRAQGADYGYTF. The CDR3 coding sequence is TGTGCCAGCAGAGCACAGGGGGCGGACTATGGCTACACCTTC.